Below, 30 T cell receptor beta chains from the same sample are listed, as sequenced in a study of cytomegalovirus exposure and HLA in healthy donors. With 60 Vbeta and 13 Jbeta primers, the PCR was carried out. This table comes from immunoSEQ multiplex PCR, and its TCRdb copy is limited to in-frame clones, with some not included. Among 120,000 to 150,000 clones listed, roughly 80% were seen once. The sequenced sample consisted of PBMCs. The origin of the receptors is a male donor in good health and CMV-seronegative.

This clone was counted between two and nine times. The chain combines TRBV6-1 with TRBJ1-2; D is uncertain. The CDR3 consists of 14 residues. V was trimmed by 6 bases and J by 2 bases, leaving 13 bases between them. From germline, CDR1 is MNHNS and CDR2 SASEGT. CDR3 in DNA: TGTGCCAGCAGCGTTCGGAGGAACAACTATGGCTACACCTTC. It yields the protein CASSVRRNNYGYTF.

The genes are TRBV5-4 and TRBJ1-6, with TRBD1 matching 9 bases. The CDR3 extends over 14 amino acids. V dropped 4 bases and J dropped 9; count of bases not matched to a gene: 5. Germline values: CDR1 SGHNT, CDR2 YYREEE (reference sequence). CDR3 sequence reads: CASSPDRGGSPLHF. Here the CDR3 DNA reads TGTGCCAGCAGCCCAGACAGGGGGGGTTCACCCCTCCACTTT.

A few counts support this clone. The chain has TRBV5-1 and TRBJ2-2, with a possible D match to TRBD1 (7 bases). Germline CDR1 and CDR2: SGHRS and YFSETQ. Trimming shortened V by 3 bases and J by 4 bases, and 16 bases separated the two germline ends. There are 16 residues in the CDR3. CDR3 sequence: CASSWKQGGPTGELFF. CDR3 nucleotides: TGCGCCAGCAGCTGGAAGCAGGGGGGTCCCACCGGGGAGCTGTTTTTT. The full variable domain, completed using reference TRBV5-1 and TRBJ2-2, is KAGVTQTPRYLIKTRGQQVTLSCSPISGHRSVSWYQQTPGQGLQFLFEYFSETQRNKGNFPGRFSGRQFSNSRSEMNVSTLELGDSALYLCASSWKQGGPTGELFFGEGSRLTVL.

The V and J genes are TRBV5-5 and TRBJ1-5; TRBD1 agrees at 10 bases. The V gene end was trimmed by 4 bases and the J gene end by 2 bases; junction bases not matched to a gene: 0. The CDR3 runs to 14 residues. Germline CDR1 and CDR2: SGHKS and YYEKEE (reference sequence). The CDR3 sequence is CASSGTGGNQPQHF. CDR3 DNA: TGTGCCAGCAGCGGGACAGGGGGCAATCAGCCCCAGCATTTT.

The rearrangement joins TRBV5-6 to TRBJ2-4, with D perhaps TRBD1 (5 bases). Germline-derived CDR1 and CDR2 are SGHDT and YYEEEE. This CDR3 comprises 15 residues. V lost 4 bases and J lost 0, with 11 bases in between. The CDR3 DNA reads TGTGCCAGCAGCGGACAATCGCTAGCCAAAAACATTCAGTACTTC. Residues: CASSGQSLAKNIQYF.

The table lists this clone with a few counts. In nucleotides, the CDR3 is TGTGCCAGCAGTTACTCGCGTACTGAAGCTTTCTTT. The encoded protein is CASSYSRTEAFF. The chain couples TRBV6-5 to TRBJ1-1; no clear D. Trimming took 0 bases from V and 5 from J, leaving 4 bases between them. CDR1 is MNHEY, CDR2 SVGAGI, per germline. The CDR3 has 12 residues.

This chain connects TRBV6-1 to TRBJ1-2; TRBD1 is a possible D gene (5 bases). The V end was cut by 2 bases, the J end by 4 bases, with 14 bases between. Germline V gives CDR1 MNHNS, CDR2 SASEGT. The length of the CDR3 is 15 residues. Written as DNA, the CDR3 is TGTGCCAGCAGTGAATTCCCTCGGGGGGTCTATGGCTACACCTTC. Translated, it gives CASSEFPRGVYGYTF.

The rearrangement joins TRBV10-1 to TRBJ2-4; the match to TRBD1 covers 10 bases. The V and J ends lost 6 bases and 4 bases, in that order; junction bases with no gene match: 6. The CDR3 consists of 15 residues. Germline CDR1 WNHNN, CDR2 SYGVQD (reference sequence). CDR3 bases: TGCGCCAGCAGCTGGGACAGGGGAGAAAAAAACATTCAGTACTTC. Translating gives CASSWDRGEKNIQYF.

The rearrangement joins TRBV12-5 to TRBJ2-7; 7 bases line up with TRBD1. V lost 1 base and J lost 4; bases outside the gene matches: 16. The CDR3 spans 18 residues. CDR1 is LGHNT and CDR2 is FRNRAP in the germline V gene. The CDR3 here is CASGLAPRQGREFYEQYF. CDR3 in DNA: TGTGCTAGTGGTTTGGCCCCCCGACAGGGTAGGGAATTTTACGAGCAGTACTTC.

This chain uses TRBV7-8 with TRBJ2-7, with a possible D match to TRBD2 (5 bases). V shed 1 base and J shed 1 base, with 8 bases lying between them. Germline V gene sequence: CDR1 SGHVS, CDR2 FQNEAQ. This CDR3 has 14 amino acids. The CDR3 loop is CASSLGRVSYEQYF. The CDR3 nucleotides read TGTGCCAGCAGCTTAGGGCGGGTTTCCTACGAGCAGTACTTC.

The V and J genes are TRBV9 and TRBJ2-2; D is unclear. CDR1 is SGDLS, CDR2 YYNGEE, per germline. The CDR3 has 14 amino acids. Trimming shortened V by 4 bases and J by 4 bases, and 11 bases separated the two germline ends. CDR3 sequence: CASSYYLGTGELFF. The CDR3 bases are TGTGCCAGCAGCTACTATTTGGGCACCGGGGAGCTGTTTTTT.

The table lists this clone with a few counts. The chain recombines TRBV4-2 with TRBJ1-2; 7 nucleotides match TRBD1. This CDR3 is built from 12 residues. J was trimmed by 8 bases and V by 10 bases; bases with no gene match: 10. Germline V gene sequence: CDR1 LGHNA, CDR2 YNFKEQ. The CDR3 loop reads CAIYEGAGGYTF. The CDR3 coding sequence is TGTGCCATCTACGAGGGGGCAGGCGGCTACACCTTC.

The chain couples TRBV7-9 to TRBJ1-2, with D hard to call. Germline values: CDR1 SEHNR, CDR2 FQNEAQ (reference sequence). This CDR3 spans 14 amino acids. Trimming left V 3 bases short and J 8 bases short, with 16 bases between. CDR3 protein: CASSFVELEGGYTF. CDR3 sequence (DNA): TGTGCCAGCAGCTTCGTAGAGCTGGAGGGCGGCTACACCTTC.

The gene calls are TRBV7-8 and TRBJ2-2, with D possibly TRBD2 on 6 matching bases. The V end lost 5 bases, the J end lost 7 bases, and 20 bases lay between the germline ends. The CDR3 extends over 16 amino acids. Germline CDR1 and CDR2: SGHVS and FQNEAQ. DNA for the CDR3: TGTGCCAGCAGCGAGACCGGGACGCGGGATGGCGGGGAGCTGTTTTTT. Translated, it gives CASSETGTRDGGELFF.

This clone was observed a single time. V usage is TRBV6-5 and J usage is TRBJ1-2, with D uncertain. Germline CDR1 is MNHEY and CDR2 is SVGAGI. V gave up 0 bases and J gave up 0 bases, with 8 bases separating them. The CDR3 extends over 15 amino acids. CDR3 nucleotide sequence: TGTGCCAGCAGTTACTCGGGCAGCTCTAACTATGGCTACACCTTC. It specifies CASSYSGSSNYGYTF.

The chain couples TRBV30 to TRBJ2-1; TRBD1 agrees at 8 bases. With 5 bases clipped from V and 10 bases from J, the junction kept 13 bases outside the gene matches. The germline gives CDR1 GTSNPN, CDR2 SVGIG (reference sequence). The CDR3 runs 14 residues. CDR3: CAWVRAGGGWEQFF. The CDR3 bases are TGTGCCTGGGTGAGGGCAGGGGGCGGGTGGGAGCAGTTCTTC. Supplemented by reference TRBV30 and TRBJ2-1, the full variable domain reads SQTIHQWPATLVQPVGSPLSLECTVEGTSNPNLYWYRQAAGRGLQLLFYSVGIGQISSEVPQNLSASRPQDRQFILSSKKLLLSDSGFYLCAWVRAGGGWEQFFGPGTRLTVL.

The V gene is TRBV6-1, the J gene TRBJ1-1, with D perhaps TRBD1 (6 bases). There are 14 residues in the CDR3. Germline CDR1 MNHNS, CDR2 SASEGT. V was trimmed by 11 bases and J by 0 bases, leaving 16 bases between them. The CDR3 region is CAVRDINLNTEAFF. CDR3 DNA: TGTGCCGTACGGGACATCAATTTGAACACTGAAGCTTTCTTT.

The CDR3: CASSSPRFPSGYTF. CDR3 in DNA: TGTGCCAGCAGCTCCCCTAGATTCCCTTCCGGCTACACCTTC. The rearrangement links TRBV11-2 to TRBJ1-2; D is unresolved. Trimming removed 4 bases from V and 8 bases from J, with 17 bases in between. Looked up from germline, CDR1 is SGHAT and CDR2 is FQNNGV. CDR3 length: 14 residues.

The J gene is TRBJ1-5, the V gene TRBV28, with no clear D. Deletions cut 7 bases from V and 4 bases from J, with 8 bases between. Per germline, CDR1 MDHEN and CDR2 SYDVKM. CDR3 size: 12 residues. CDR3 sequence reads: CASITGNQPQHF. Written as DNA, the CDR3 is TGTGCCAGCATTACGGGGAATCAGCCCCAGCATTTT.

The chain links TRBV7-9 to TRBJ2-5; 10 nucleotides line up with TRBD2. CDR3 length: 15 residues. CDR1 is SEHNR and CDR2 is FQNEAQ in the germline V gene (reference sequence). V lost 6 bases, J lost 2 bases, and 6 bases stayed unmatched. The CDR3 DNA reads TGTGCCAGCAGACGGAGCGGGGGGGGGCAAGAGACCCAGTACTTC. It codes for CASRRSGGGQETQYF.

The chain has TRBV19 and TRBJ2-3; possibly TRBD1 for D (6 bases). The germline V gene has CDR1 LNHDA and CDR2 SQIVND (reference sequence). The CDR3 has 13 residues. With 11 bases removed from V and 2 bases from J, the gap between germline ends came to 14 bases. In DNA, the CDR3 is TGTGCCGGACGGGACACCTACACAGATACGCAGTATTTT. Amino acid sequence: CAGRDTYTDTQYF.

This chain links TRBV7-2 with TRBJ1-2; 7 bases are shared with TRBD1. The J segment lost 2 bases and the V segment lost 1 base, leaving 4 bases of the junction unmatched. The V gene's germline CDR1 is SGHTA and CDR2 FQGNSA. There are 15 residues in the CDR3. CDR3 loop: CASSLGTGANYGYTF. CDR3 coding DNA: TGTGCCAGCAGCTTAGGGACAGGAGCCAACTATGGCTACACCTTC.

The chain recombines TRBV28 with TRBJ1-5; no definite D call. V was shortened by 9 bases and J by 5 bases, with 14 bases between the two germline ends. Germline-derived CDR1 and CDR2 are MDHEN and SYDVKM. The CDR3 sequence is 13 residues long. CDR3 region: CASGNGEHQPQHF. The CDR3 DNA reads TGTGCCAGTGGTAACGGGGAACATCAGCCCCAGCATTTT.

This chain connects TRBV7-6 to TRBJ1-6; D gene unclear. The germline V gene has CDR1 SGHVS and CDR2 FNYEAQ. The CDR3 is 15 amino acids. V lost 5 bases and J lost 5, with 13 bases in between. CDR3 DNA sequence: TGTGCCAGCAGCCGTGCGTTGGTAGATAATTCACCCCTCCACTTT. It yields the protein CASSRALVDNSPLHF.

This clone was detected once. The genes are TRBV6-1 and TRBJ1-2; 7 bases are a match to TRBD1. V gave up 3 bases and J gave up 7 bases; unmatched junction bases: 8. CDR3 length equals 14 residues. Germline values: CDR1 MNHNS, CDR2 SASEGT. The CDR3 DNA reads as TGTGCCAGCAGTGAGGGGTGGGACAGTTCTGGCTACACCTTC. Residues: CASSEGWDSSGYTF.

The chain has TRBV7-3 and TRBJ2-1; a possible D gene is TRBD1 (6 bases). The CDR3 loop spans 17 amino acids. Germline loops: CDR1 SGHTA, CDR2 FQGTGA. The germline V and J ends were trimmed by 4 bases and 0 bases, with 16 bases remaining between them. The CDR3 bases are TGTGCCAGCAGCTCGCTCACAGGGCCGAGCTCCTACAATGAGCAGTTCTTC. It translates to CASSSLTGPSSYNEQFF.

The V gene is TRBV7-9, the J gene TRBJ1-2; TRBD1 matches 7 bases. This CDR3 contains 12 residues. CDR1 and CDR2 from the germline V gene are SEHNR and FQNEAQ (reference sequence). With 10 bases clipped from V and 14 bases from J, the junction kept 16 bases outside the gene matches. The CDR3 sequence is CATEPRGDNGTF. As DNA, the CDR3 is TGTGCCACCGAGCCCAGGGGGGACAATGGTACCTTC.

This chain connects TRBV5-1 to TRBJ1-2; perhaps TRBD1 as D (5 bases). Trimming removed 3 bases at V and 2 bases at J, with 14 bases between. CDR1 and CDR2 (germline): SGHRS, YFSETQ. There are 15 residues in the CDR3. In nucleotides, the CDR3 is TGCGCCAGCAGCTCTAACCTCCCAGGGAACTATGGCTACACCTTC. Encoded protein: CASSSNLPGNYGYTF.

The V and J genes are TRBV7-2 and TRBJ2-1; 13 bases match TRBD2. Per the germline V gene, CDR1 is SGHTA and CDR2 is FQGNSA. V lost 1 base and J lost 6; bases outside the gene matches: 9. The CDR3 runs 18 residues. CDR3 DNA: TGTGCCAGCAGCTTAGGACTAGCGGGGGGAATCCGTCGCAATGAGCAGTTCTTC. It specifies CASSLGLAGGIRRNEQFF.

The chain couples TRBV10-1 to TRBJ2-2, with D possibly TRBD1 on 5 matching bases. CDR1 and CDR2 from the germline V gene are WNHNN and SYGVQD (reference sequence). Trimming shortened V by 6 bases and J by 7 bases, and 15 bases separated the two germline ends. The CDR3 is 14 residues long. CDR3 protein: CASRQDIGVGELFF. The CDR3 DNA reads as TGCGCCAGCAGACAGGACATCGGTGTCGGGGAGCTGTTTTTT.